The 17 T cell receptor beta chains reported below all come from one sample, sequenced in a study of beta chain features in type 1 diabetes. Reverse transcribing all isolated RNA meant expressed TCRB transcripts were sequenced. Data came from immunoSEQ multiplex PCR; TCRdb stores just in-frame clones and leaves some out. The table includes 300,000 to 400,000 clones, 11% detected once. Material for sequencing was naive CD4+ T cells from blood. These receptor sequences come from a woman in her thirties in good health.

This clone was recorded a few times. This chain joins TRBV25-1 and TRBJ2-6, with D tentatively TRBD1 (5 bases). V lost 6 bases to trimming and J lost 6 bases, with 9 bases between them. Germline V gene sequence: CDR1 MGHDK, CDR2 SYGVNS. CDR3 length: 13 residues. The CDR3 loop is CASRDSPANVLTF. CDR3 nucleotide sequence: TGTGCCAGCAGAGACAGTCCGGCCAACGTCCTGACTTTC.

This clone came up a few times. This CDR3 is also generated by other DNA sequences in the sample. The chain joins TRBV18 to TRBJ2-1, with TRBD2 matching 9 bases. V was clipped by 0 bases and J by 0 bases; unmatched bases: 0. Germline CDR1 is KGHSH and CDR2 is LQKENI. The CDR3 length is 16 residues. The CDR3 region is CASSPPSGSSYNEQFF. CDR3 DNA sequence: TGTGCCAGCTCACCACCTAGCGGGAGCTCCTACAATGAGCAGTTCTTC.

The V gene is TRBV28, the J gene TRBJ1-3; D perhaps matches TRBD1 (5 bases). The V end lost 2 bases, the J end lost 0 bases, and 14 bases lay between the germline ends. This CDR3 comprises 17 residues. Germline loops: CDR1 MDHEN, CDR2 SYDVKM. CDR3 DNA: TGTGCCAGCAGTTTACTCCCGGACACGCACTCTGGAAACACCATATATTTT. Its protein is CASSLLPDTHSGNTIYF.

The rearrangement uses TRBV7-2 and TRBJ1-1; D is perhaps TRBD1 (6 bases). Germline V gene lookup returns CDR1 SGHTA and CDR2 FQGNSA. V lost 4 bases and J lost 0, with 15 bases in between. The CDR3 contains 16 residues. The CDR3 here is CASSSSRQGMNTEAFF. Written as DNA, the CDR3 is TGTGCCAGCAGCTCCTCGAGGCAGGGGATGAACACTGAAGCTTTCTTT. Drawing the rest from reference TRBV7-2 and TRBJ1-1, the complete variable domain is GAGVSQSPSNKVTEKGKDVELRCDPISGHTALYWYRQSLGQGLEFLIYFQGNSAPDKSGLPSDRFSAERTGGSVSTLTIQRTQQEDSAVYLCASSSSRQGMNTEAFFGQGTRLTVV.

The chain combines TRBV4-2 with TRBJ1-4; the D is unclear. The V gene's germline CDR1 is LGHNA and CDR2 YNFKEQ. V was clipped by 4 bases and J by 4 bases, with 13 bases between them. This CDR3 comprises 15 residues. Here the CDR3 reads CASSPKGGFNEKLFF. CDR3 DNA: TGTGCCAGCAGCCCTAAAGGAGGGTTTAATGAAAAACTGTTTTTT.

This clone occurred a few times. At the DNA level, this CDR3 is encoded by other sequences in the same sample as well. The chain carries TRBV27 and TRBJ2-2; 8 nucleotides align to TRBD2. J gave up 4 bases and V 3 bases, and 4 bases lay outside the gene matches. CDR3 length: 15 residues. CDR1 is MNHEY, CDR2 SMNVEV, per germline (reference sequence). The CDR3 sequence: CASSFGLAGTGELFF. DNA of the CDR3: TGTGCCAGCAGTTTTGGGCTAGCGGGCACCGGGGAGCTGTTTTTT.

This chain joins TRBV7-9 and TRBJ2-7; 7 nucleotides align to TRBD2. In germline, CDR1 is SEHNR, CDR2 FQNEAQ (reference sequence). J gave up 3 bases and V 4 bases, and 9 bases lay outside the gene matches. The CDR3 sequence is 15 residues long. CDR3 in amino acids: CASSSEREVHYEQYF. In DNA, the CDR3 is TGTGCCAGCAGCTCTGAGCGGGAAGTGCACTACGAGCAGTACTTC. Complete variable domain (other parts from reference TRBV7-9 and TRBJ2-7): DTGVSQNPRHKITKRGQNVTFRCDPISEHNRLYWYRQTLGQGPEFLTYFQNEAQLEKSRLLSDRFSAERPKGSFSTLEIQRTEQGDSAMYLCASSSEREVHYEQYFGPGTRLTVT.

There are a few counts of this clone. V is TRBV27 and J is TRBJ2-1, with 8 nucleotides matching TRBD1. This CDR3 has 15 amino acids. CDR1 is MNHEY, CDR2 SMNVEV, per germline (reference sequence). V gave up 5 bases and J gave up 3 bases; unmatched junction bases: 6. The CDR3 sequence is CASSPTGEDYNEQFF. As DNA, the CDR3 is TGTGCCAGCAGTCCGACAGGGGAGGACTACAATGAGCAGTTCTTC.

DNA of the CDR3: TGTGCCAGCAGTATACGGGGGGCTGGGGCCAACGTCCTGACTTTC. This gives the protein CASSIRGAGANVLTF. J is TRBJ2-6 and V is TRBV27; TRBD2 matches 7 bases. The CDR3 covers 15 residues. The trim removed 5 bases at V and 2 bases at J, leaving 3 bases unmatched. The germline V gene has CDR1 MNHEY and CDR2 SMNVEV (reference sequence).

This clone has just a few counts. The chain couples TRBV29-1 to TRBJ2-2; TRBD2 might be the D (6 bases). The CDR3 spans 15 residues. Germline V lookup: CDR1 SQVTM, CDR2 ANQGSEA. Trimming pared 7 bases from V and 3 bases from J, leaving 18 bases between. The CDR3 loop reads CSAVYGSLYTGELFF. The CDR3 nucleotides are TGCAGCGCTGTATACGGGAGTTTGTACACCGGGGAGCTGTTTTTT.

This clone came up a few times. V is TRBV5-1 and J is TRBJ2-2; TRBD2 aligns across 8 bases. The CDR3 extends over 14 amino acids. The germline gives CDR1 SGHRS, CDR2 YFSETQ. J lost 1 base, V lost 6 bases, and 2 bases had no gene match. The DNA of the CDR3 is TGCGCCAGCAAGCGGGAGAGGAACACCGGGGAGCTGTTTTTT. It codes for CASKRERNTGELFF.

The chain recombines TRBV14 with TRBJ2-1; 9 bases line up with TRBD2. The CDR3 totals 15 residues. The trim removed 5 bases at V and 9 bases at J, leaving 11 bases unmatched. Germline CDR1 and CDR2: SGHDN and FVKESK. CDR3 sequence: CASSATVGLAVEQFF. The CDR3 DNA is TGTGCCAGCAGCGCAACTGTGGGACTAGCAGTTGAGCAGTTCTTC.

The chain couples TRBV7-3 to TRBJ2-1; TRBD2 is a possible D gene (6 bases). V lost 1 base to trimming and J lost 4 bases, with 11 bases between them. The CDR3 is 15 amino acids. CDR1 and CDR2 (germline): SGHTA, FQGTGA. The CDR3: CASSLSAGPYNEQFF. In DNA, the CDR3 is TGTGCCAGCAGCTTAAGCGCGGGACCATACAATGAGCAGTTCTTC.

This clone has only a few counts. The gene calls are TRBV4-3 and TRBJ2-7; 12 bases agree with TRBD2. CDR1 is LGHNA, CDR2 YSLEER, per germline. The CDR3 loop spans 17 amino acids. V shed 3 bases and J 5 bases; nucleotides not matched to a gene: 11. In DNA, the CDR3 is TGCGCCAGCAGCCACCTAGCGGGAGGGCCGGGAGACGACGAGCAGTACTTC. Translating it yields CASSHLAGGPGDDEQYF.

This chain links TRBV6-5 with TRBJ2-2; 9 bases line up with TRBD1. There are 15 residues in the CDR3. Trimming removed 5 bases from V and 3 bases from J; junction bases left unmatched: 4. Germline loops: CDR1 MNHEY, CDR2 SVGAGI. CDR3 loop: CASSRGTGYTGELFF. The CDR3 region has the DNA TGTGCCAGCAGTCGGGGGACAGGGTACACCGGGGAGCTGTTTTTT.

This clone has more than one count but fewer than ten. This sequence joins TRBV7-2 and TRBJ2-7; TRBD1 might be the D (5 bases). Germline CDR1 SGHTA, CDR2 FQGNSA. The CDR3 extends over 14 amino acids. Trimming left V 5 bases short and J 1 base short, with 12 bases between. The CDR3 here is CASSPPGRSYEQYF. In DNA, the CDR3 is TGTGCCAGCAGCCCCCCAGGGCGGTCCTACGAGCAGTACTTC.

The V and J genes are TRBV7-2 and TRBJ2-1; 9 bases map to TRBD2. The length of the CDR3 is 15 residues. V gave up 6 bases and J gave up 8 bases; unmatched junction bases: 11. The V gene's germline CDR1 is SGHTA and CDR2 FQGNSA. The CDR3, as DNA: TGTGCCAGCAGGTCTCGAGCGGGAGGAGCCGATGAGCAGTTCTTC. Translation gives CASRSRAGGADEQFF.